One and the same sample provided the 21 T cell receptor beta chains below, sequenced in a study of T cell responses to AZD1222 COVID-19 vaccine. Clones were sequenced by immunoSEQ multiplex PCR, and TCRdb holds only the in-frame ones, with some missing. The sample shows about 180,000 clones, about 93% of them seen only once. The material was peripheral blood, obtained 28 days after the second AZD1222 dose. The source of these receptors is an adult who received the AZD1222 COVID-19 vaccine.

The chain is built from TRBV20-1 and TRBJ2-7; D ambiguous. CDR3 length: 11 residues. Germline V gives CDR1 DFQATT, CDR2 SNEGSKA (reference sequence). Trimming stripped 4 bases from V and 10 bases from J, with 14 bases between. The CDR3 DNA reads as TGCAGTGCTAAAACCAGAGTCCTACAGTACTTC. Amino acid sequence: CSAKTRVLQYF.

The chain is built from TRBV27 and TRBJ1-2; D is possibly TRBD1 (6 bases). CDR1 and CDR2 from the germline V gene are MNHEY and SMNVEV (reference sequence). V was cut by 6 bases and J by 8 bases, with 16 bases left in between. The CDR3 totals 13 residues. Here the CDR3 DNA reads TGTGCCAGCAGCCGAACATCGGGACAAGGCTACACCTTC. Amino acids: CASSRTSGQGYTF.

The V and J genes are TRBV7-6 and TRBJ1-4; possible D gene TRBD1, 5 bases. V lost 5 bases to trimming and J lost 5 bases, with 9 bases between them. Germline V gives CDR1 SGHVS, CDR2 FNYEAQ. The CDR3 is 13 amino acids. The CDR3 loop reads CASSDGTNEKLFF. The CDR3 region has the DNA TGTGCCAGCAGCGATGGGACGAATGAAAAACTGTTTTTT.

The chain joins TRBV13 to TRBJ2-7; D perhaps matches TRBD2 (6 bases). The V end was cut by 5 bases, the J end by 6 bases, with 17 bases between. The CDR3 contains 14 residues. Germline values: CDR1 PRHDT, CDR2 FYEKMQ (reference sequence). CDR3 DNA: TGTGCCAGCAGCCTGGCCGGAGGAGGGCGCGAGCAGTACTTC. It codes for CASSLAGGGREQYF. Using reference TRBV13 and TRBJ2-7 for the parts outside the CDR3, the full variable domain is AAGVIQSPRHLIKEKRETATLKCYPIPRHDTVYWYQQGPGQDPQFLISFYEKMQSDKGSIPDRFSAQQFSDYHSELNMSSLELGDSALYFCASSLAGGGREQYFGPGTRLTVT.

The chain is built from TRBV6-4 and TRBJ2-5; D uncertain. Per the germline V gene, CDR1 is MRHNA and CDR2 is SNTAGT. CDR3 size: 13 residues. The germline V and J ends were trimmed by 0 bases and 2 bases, with 4 bases remaining between them. The CDR3 nucleotides read TGTGCCAGCAGTGACTCGGATCAAGAGACCCAGTACTTC. Protein: CASSDSDQETQYF.

The CDR3 DNA sequence: TGCGCCAGCAGTCAATGGTCAGGAGGTCCGTACACCGGGGAGCTGTTTTTT. Translating it yields CASSQWSGGPYTGELFF. V usage is TRBV23-1 and J usage is TRBJ2-2; TRBD2 is a possible D gene (5 bases). TRBV23-1 is marked as an open reading frame, function uncertain. This CDR3 spans 17 amino acids. V shed 1 base and J shed 3 bases, with 15 bases lying between them.

This clone has just a few counts. The genes are TRBV27 and TRBJ1-1; D is possibly TRBD1 (6 bases). Trimming shortened V by 2 bases and J by 4 bases, and 26 bases separated the two germline ends. Germline-derived CDR1 and CDR2 are MNHEY and SMNVEV (reference sequence). The CDR3 spans 19 residues. The CDR3 spells CASSLRVSGARNWVTEAFF. For the CDR3, the DNA is TGTGCCAGCAGTTTAAGGGTATCGGGGGCGCGAAACTGGGTCACTGAAGCTTTCTTT.

This sequence joins TRBV7-2 and TRBJ1-6, with a weak D call TRBD1 (5 bases). Germline CDR1 SGHTA, CDR2 FQGNSA. V dropped 5 bases and J dropped 14 bases, with 16 bases sitting between them. This CDR3 is 13 amino acids long. CDR3 nucleotide sequence: TGTGCCAGCAGCAAAAACCAGGGTACATCCCTCCACTTT. Amino acids: CASSKNQGTSLHF.

This chain connects TRBV10-3 to TRBJ1-4, with D uncertain. Trimming stripped 11 bases from V and 5 bases from J, with 18 bases between. CDR1 is ENHRY, CDR2 SYGVKD, per germline. The length of the CDR3 is 14 residues. CDR3 coding DNA: TGTGCCGCCCGGGAAGGGCAGTCGAATGAAAAACTGTTTTTT. Translating gives CAAREGQSNEKLFF.

CDR3 residues: CASRPGGGNTGELFF. In DNA, the CDR3 is TGTGCCAGCAGGCCGGGTGGTGGGAACACCGGGGAGCTGTTTTTT. The genes are TRBV6-6 and TRBJ2-2, with no clear D. Trimming stripped 6 bases from V and 1 base from J, with 12 bases between. The germline CDR1 and CDR2 sequences are MNHNY and SVGAGI (reference sequence). The CDR3 length is 15 residues.

This chain uses TRBV18 with TRBJ2-5; no clear D gene. V shed 5 bases and J shed 2 bases, with 9 bases lying between them. Germline CDR1 and CDR2: KGHSH and LQKENI. The CDR3 consists of 13 residues. The CDR3 sequence is CASSGSLQETQYF. The CDR3 DNA reads as TGTGCCAGCTCAGGTAGTCTACAAGAGACCCAGTACTTC.

In its sample, this clone was seen many times. This rearrangement joins TRBV29-1 to TRBJ1-2; D remains ambiguous. This CDR3 comprises 13 residues. In germline, CDR1 is SQVTM, CDR2 ANQGSEA. V lost 6 bases to trimming and J lost 7 bases, with 18 bases between them. DNA for the CDR3: TGCAGCGTGGGAGGGTTCGCTGGCGGTGGCTACACCTTC. Protein product: CSVGGFAGGGYTF.

The chain carries TRBV4-1 and TRBJ1-3; D not resolved. The germline V gene has CDR1 MGHRA and CDR2 YSYEKL. The CDR3 is 17 amino acids. With 1 base removed from V and 4 bases from J, the gap between germline ends came to 17 bases. Here the CDR3 DNA reads TGCGCCAGCAGCCAAGTCAGGTGGCCTCCCGCCGGAAACACCATATATTTT. Translating it yields CASSQVRWPPAGNTIYF.

The rearrangement uses TRBV6-5 and TRBJ2-3, with TRBD1 as a possible D gene (5 bases). Between the trimmed V and J ends, which lost 8 bases and 0 bases, there was a span of 9 bases. Germline-derived CDR1 and CDR2 are MNHEY and SVGAGI. This CDR3 spans 13 amino acids. The CDR3 sequence: CASCQGSTDTQYF. In nucleotides, the CDR3 is TGTGCCAGCTGCCAGGGTAGCACAGATACGCAGTATTTT.

The gene calls are TRBV27 and TRBJ2-2; weak D call: TRBD2 (5 bases). Germline V CDR1 and CDR2: MNHEY, SMNVEV (reference sequence). V was trimmed by 0 bases and J by 8 bases, leaving 7 bases between them. The CDR3 has 13 residues. The CDR3 sequence is CASSLSGVGELFF. In nucleotides, the CDR3 is TGTGCCAGCAGTTTATCCGGGGTGGGGGAGCTGTTTTTT.

The CDR3 region has the DNA TGTGCCAGCAGTGACAGGACAGGGCCGTGGGATGCGCAGTATTTT. Translated, it gives CASSDRTGPWDAQYF. The chain recombines TRBV2 with TRBJ2-3; TRBD1 matches at 8 bases. CDR3 length: 15 amino acids. Germline V gene sequence: CDR1 SNHLY, CDR2 FYNNEI. V dropped 3 bases and J dropped 10; count of bases not matched to a gene: 12.

Worth noting for this clone: At the DNA level, this CDR3 is encoded by other sequences in the same sample as well. The J gene is TRBJ2-1, the V gene TRBV4-3; 7 bases fit TRBD2. CDR1 is LGHNA and CDR2 is YSLEER in the germline V gene. The J segment lost 0 bases and the V segment lost 3 bases, leaving 5 bases of the junction unmatched. This CDR3 is built from 16 residues. DNA for the CDR3: TGCGCCAGCAGCCACCCGGGCGGGGGCTCCTACAATGAGCAGTTCTTC. Residues: CASSHPGGGSYNEQFF.

CDR3 nucleotide sequence: TGCAGCGTCGGACAAGTGGGGGAAAAACTGTTTTTT. This codes for CSVGQVGEKLFF. The J gene is TRBJ1-4, the V gene TRBV29-1, with D possibly TRBD1 on 5 matching bases. Trimming removed 6 bases at V and 8 bases at J, with 13 bases between. The CDR3 has 12 amino acids. Germline loops: CDR1 SQVTM, CDR2 ANQGSEA. Complete variable domain (other parts from reference TRBV29-1 and TRBJ1-4): SAVISQKPSRDICQRGTSLTIQCQVDSQVTMMFWYRQQPGQSLTLIATANQGSEATYESGFVIDKFPISRPNLTFSTLTVSNMSPEDSSIYLCSVGQVGEKLFFGSGTQLSVL.

The gene calls are TRBV3-1 (or the pseudogene TRBV3-2) and TRBJ1-1; D perhaps matches TRBD1 (5 bases). The CDR3 loop spans 14 amino acids. The germline V gene encodes CDR1 LGHDT and CDR2 YNNKEL (reference sequence). V was shortened by 5 bases and J by 4 bases, with 14 bases between the two germline ends. DNA for the CDR3: TGTGCCAGCAGCAGTACAGGTTGGACCACTGAAGCTTTCTTT. Translated: CASSSTGWTTEAFF.

V and J are TRBV12-5 and TRBJ2-5, with D possibly TRBD1 on 5 matching bases. Trimming took 0 bases from V and 3 from J, leaving 5 bases between them. The CDR3 extends over 13 amino acids. Per the germline V gene, CDR1 is LGHNT and CDR2 is FRNRAP. The CDR3 sequence: CASGLVGEETQYF. In nucleotides, the CDR3 is TGTGCTAGTGGTTTGGTAGGGGAAGAGACCCAGTACTTC.

The table lists this clone with a count of one. The genes are TRBV3-1 (or the pseudogene TRBV3-2) and TRBJ2-7; D unresolved. Trimming cost V 0 bases and J 3 bases, with 3 bases left between them. The length of the CDR3 is 12 residues. Germline V gene data show CDR1 as LGHDT and CDR2 as YNNKEL (reference sequence). Here the CDR3 DNA reads TGTGCCAGCAGCCAAGACCACTACGAGCAGTACTTC. Translated, it gives CASSQDHYEQYF.